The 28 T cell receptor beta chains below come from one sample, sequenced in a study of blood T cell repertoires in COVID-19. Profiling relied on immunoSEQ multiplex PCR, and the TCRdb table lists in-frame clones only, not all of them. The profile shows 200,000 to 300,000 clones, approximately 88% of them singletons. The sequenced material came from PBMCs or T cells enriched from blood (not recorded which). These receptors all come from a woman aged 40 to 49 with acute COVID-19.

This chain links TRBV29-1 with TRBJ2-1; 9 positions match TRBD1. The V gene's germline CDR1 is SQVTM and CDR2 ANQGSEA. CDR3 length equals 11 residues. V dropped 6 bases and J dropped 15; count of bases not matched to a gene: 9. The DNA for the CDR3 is TGCAGCGTGGGCCGGGACAGGGTCCCGTTCTTC. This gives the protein CSVGRDRVPFF.

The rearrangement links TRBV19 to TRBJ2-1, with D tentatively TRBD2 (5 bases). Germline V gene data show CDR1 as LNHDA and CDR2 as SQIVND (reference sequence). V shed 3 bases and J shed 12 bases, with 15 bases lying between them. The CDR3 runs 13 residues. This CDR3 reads CASSMVGVGGQFF. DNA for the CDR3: TGTGCCAGTAGTATGGTCGGGGTAGGAGGGCAGTTCTTC.

CDR3 bases: TGTGCCAGCAGCTTAAGGGGCGGGAGCACCGGGGAGCTGTTTTTT. Translated: CASSLRGGSTGELFF. The V and J genes are TRBV7-9 and TRBJ2-2, with 7 bases that match TRBD2. The CDR3 loop spans 15 amino acids. Germline V gene sequence: CDR1 SEHNR, CDR2 FQNEAQ (reference sequence). V was pared by 2 bases and J by 4 bases, with 4 bases of the junction left unmatched. The full variable domain, with the rest looked up from reference TRBV7-9 and TRBJ2-2, is DTGVSQNPRHKITKRGQNVTFRCDPISEHNRLYWYRQTLGQGPEFLTYFQNEAQLEKSRLLSDRFSAERPKGSFSTLEIQRTEQGDSAMYLCASSLRGGSTGELFFGEGSRLTVL.

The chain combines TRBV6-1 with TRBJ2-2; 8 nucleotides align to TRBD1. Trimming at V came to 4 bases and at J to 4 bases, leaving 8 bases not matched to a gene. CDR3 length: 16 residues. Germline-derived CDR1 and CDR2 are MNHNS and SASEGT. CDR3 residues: CASSARGQEGTGELFF. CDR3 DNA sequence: TGTGCCAGCAGTGCGAGGGGACAGGAAGGCACCGGGGAGCTGTTTTTT.

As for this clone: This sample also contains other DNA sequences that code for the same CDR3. The CDR3 nucleotides read TGCGCCAGCAGCTTGTCTACAGGGAAGGAGACCCAGTACTTC. Translated: CASSLSTGKETQYF. The chain recombines TRBV5-1 with TRBJ2-5, with D maybe TRBD1 (6 bases). CDR1 and CDR2 (germline): SGHRS, YFSETQ. Trimming pared 1 base from V and 5 bases from J, leaving 12 bases between. CDR3 length equals 14 residues.

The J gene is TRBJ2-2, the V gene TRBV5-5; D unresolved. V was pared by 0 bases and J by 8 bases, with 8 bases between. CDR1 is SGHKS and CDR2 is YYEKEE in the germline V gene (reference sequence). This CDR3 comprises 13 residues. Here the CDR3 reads CASSLEWQGELFF. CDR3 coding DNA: TGTGCCAGCAGCTTGGAATGGCAGGGGGAGCTGTTTTTT.

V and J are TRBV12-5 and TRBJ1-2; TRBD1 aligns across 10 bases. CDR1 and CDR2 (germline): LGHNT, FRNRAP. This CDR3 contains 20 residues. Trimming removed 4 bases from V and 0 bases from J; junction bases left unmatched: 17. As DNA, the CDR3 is TGTGCTAGTGGTTGGAAAAACGGGGGGGACAGGGGACCGCCTAACTATGGCTACACCTTC. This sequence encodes CASGWKNGGDRGPPNYGYTF.

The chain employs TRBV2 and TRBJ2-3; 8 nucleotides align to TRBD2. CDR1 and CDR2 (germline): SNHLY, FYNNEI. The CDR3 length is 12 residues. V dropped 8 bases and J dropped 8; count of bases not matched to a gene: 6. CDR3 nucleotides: TGTGCCAGCTCCGGACTAGCAGTTACGCAGTATTTT. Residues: CASSGLAVTQYF.

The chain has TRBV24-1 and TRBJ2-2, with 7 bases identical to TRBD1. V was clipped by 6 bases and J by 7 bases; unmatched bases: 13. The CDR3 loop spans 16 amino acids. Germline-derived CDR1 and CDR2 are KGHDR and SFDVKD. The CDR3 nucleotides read TGTGCCACCAGTCCCAGGTGGGACAGAGACGGCGGGGAGCTGTTTTTT. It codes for CATSPRWDRDGGELFF.

The CDR3 loop is CASRPGTADSGNTEAFF. CDR3 DNA: TGCGCCAGCAGGCCCGGGACAGCCGACTCAGGCAACACTGAAGCTTTCTTT. The chain is built from TRBV5-1 and TRBJ1-1; 7 bases match TRBD1. This CDR3 contains 17 residues. Germline-derived CDR1 and CDR2 are SGHRS and YFSETQ. V was pared by 5 bases and J by 2 bases, with 15 bases of the junction left unmatched. Together with reference TRBV5-1 and TRBJ1-1, the CDR3 gives the full variable domain: KAGVTQTPRYLIKTRGQQVTLSCSPISGHRSVSWYQQTPGQGLQFLFEYFSETQRNKGNFPGRFSGRQFSNSRSEMNVSTLELGDSALYLCASRPGTADSGNTEAFFGQGTRLTVV.

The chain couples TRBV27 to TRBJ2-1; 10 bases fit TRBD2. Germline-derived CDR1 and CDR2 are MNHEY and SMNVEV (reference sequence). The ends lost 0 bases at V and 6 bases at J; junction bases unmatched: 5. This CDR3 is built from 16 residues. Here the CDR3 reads CASSLSSGTSVNEQFF. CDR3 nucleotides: TGTGCCAGCAGTTTATCCTCCGGGACTAGCGTCAATGAGCAGTTCTTC.

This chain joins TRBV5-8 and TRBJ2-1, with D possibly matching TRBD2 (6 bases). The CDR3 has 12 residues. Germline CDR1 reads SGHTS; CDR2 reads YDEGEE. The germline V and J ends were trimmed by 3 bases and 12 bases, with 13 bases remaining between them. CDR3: CASSSRLGLQFF. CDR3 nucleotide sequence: TGTGCCAGCAGCTCGAGACTAGGTTTGCAGTTCTTC.

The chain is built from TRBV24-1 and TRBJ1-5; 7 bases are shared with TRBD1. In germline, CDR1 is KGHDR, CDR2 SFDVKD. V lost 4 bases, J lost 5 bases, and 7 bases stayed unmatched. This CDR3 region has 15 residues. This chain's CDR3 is CATSDSGQAHQPQHF. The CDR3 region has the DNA TGTGCCACCAGTGACAGTGGACAGGCCCATCAGCCCCAGCATTTT.

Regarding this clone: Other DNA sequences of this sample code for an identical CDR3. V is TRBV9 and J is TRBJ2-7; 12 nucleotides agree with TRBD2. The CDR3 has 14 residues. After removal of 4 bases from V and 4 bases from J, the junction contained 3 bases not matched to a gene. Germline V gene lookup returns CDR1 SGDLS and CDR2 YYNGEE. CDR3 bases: TGTGCCAGCAGCTTGACTAGCGGGAGTTACGAGCAGTACTTC. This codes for CASSLTSGSYEQYF. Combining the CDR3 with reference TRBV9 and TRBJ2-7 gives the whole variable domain DSGVTQTPKHLITATGQRVTLRCSPRSGDLSVYWYQQSLDQGLQFLIQYYNGEERAKGNILERFSAQQFPDLHSELNLSSLELGDSALYFCASSLTSGSYEQYFGPGTRLTVT.

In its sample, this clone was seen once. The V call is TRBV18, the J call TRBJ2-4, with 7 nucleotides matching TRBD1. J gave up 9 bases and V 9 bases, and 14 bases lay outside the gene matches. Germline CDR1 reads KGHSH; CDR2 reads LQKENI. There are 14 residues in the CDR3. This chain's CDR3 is CASADGQDDSIQYF. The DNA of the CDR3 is TGTGCCAGTGCAGACGGACAGGATGATAGCATTCAGTACTTC.

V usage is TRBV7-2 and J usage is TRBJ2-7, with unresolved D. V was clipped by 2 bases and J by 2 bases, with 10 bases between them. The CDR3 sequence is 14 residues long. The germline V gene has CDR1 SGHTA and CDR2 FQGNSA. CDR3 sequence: CASSLWQKTYEQYF. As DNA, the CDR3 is TGTGCCAGCAGCTTATGGCAGAAGACCTACGAGCAGTACTTC.

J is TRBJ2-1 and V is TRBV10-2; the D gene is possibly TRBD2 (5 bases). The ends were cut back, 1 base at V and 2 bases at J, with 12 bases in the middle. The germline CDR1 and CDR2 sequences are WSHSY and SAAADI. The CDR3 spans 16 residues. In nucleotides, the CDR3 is TGCGCCAGCAGTGAGTTGGTTGGAGGTGCCTACAATGAGCAGTTCTTC. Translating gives CASSELVGGAYNEQFF.

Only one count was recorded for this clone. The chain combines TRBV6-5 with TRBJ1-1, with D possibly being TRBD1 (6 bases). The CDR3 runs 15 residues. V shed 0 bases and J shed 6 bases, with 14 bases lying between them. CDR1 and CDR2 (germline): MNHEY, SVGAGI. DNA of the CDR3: TGTGCCAGCAGTTACTCGATACGGGGGGCGGCTGAAGCTTTCTTT. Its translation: CASSYSIRGAAEAFF.

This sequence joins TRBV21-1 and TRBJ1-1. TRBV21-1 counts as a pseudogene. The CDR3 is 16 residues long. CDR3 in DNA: TGTGCCAGCAGCTACCCCGCGGGGAAATCGGGCACTGAAGCTTTCTTT. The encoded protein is CASSYPAGKSGTEAFF.

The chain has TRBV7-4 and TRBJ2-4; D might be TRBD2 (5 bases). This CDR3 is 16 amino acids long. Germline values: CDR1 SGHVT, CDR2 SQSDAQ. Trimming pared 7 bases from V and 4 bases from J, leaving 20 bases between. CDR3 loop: CASIEERGLTKNIQYF. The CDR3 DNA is TGTGCCAGCATCGAAGAACGCGGGCTAACAAAAAACATTCAGTACTTC. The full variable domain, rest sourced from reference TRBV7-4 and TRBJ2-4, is GAGVSQSPRYKVAKRGRDVALRCDSISGHVTLYWYRQTLGQGSEVLTYSQSDAQRDKSGRPSGRFSAERPERSVSTLKIQRTEQGDSAVYLCASIEERGLTKNIQYFGAGTRLSVL.

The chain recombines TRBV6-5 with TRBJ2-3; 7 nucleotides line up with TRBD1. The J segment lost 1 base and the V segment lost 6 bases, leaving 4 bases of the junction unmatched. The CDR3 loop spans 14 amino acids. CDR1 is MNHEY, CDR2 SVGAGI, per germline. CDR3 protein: CASRFGQGTDTQYF. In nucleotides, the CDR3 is TGTGCCAGCAGGTTCGGACAGGGCACAGATACGCAGTATTTT.

In nucleotides, the CDR3 is TGTGCCAGCAGTTTAGGGGCATCAGCTAGTCAGCCCCAGCATTTT. This translates into CASSLGASASQPQHF. The chain is built from TRBV28 and TRBJ1-5; a weak D match, TRBD1 (5 bases). CDR1 MDHEN and CDR2 SYDVKM come from the germline V gene. Trimming cost V 2 bases and J 6 bases, with 14 bases left between them. This CDR3 region has 15 residues.

The CDR3 loop is CASSQDTTGGRAFF. The CDR3 DNA reads TGTGCCAGCAGCCAGGATACGACAGGGGGAAGAGCTTTCTTT. V and J are TRBV3-1 (or the pseudogene TRBV3-2) and TRBJ1-1, with TRBD1 matching over 9 bases. Germline V gene sequence: CDR1 LGHDT, CDR2 YNNKEL (reference sequence). Trimming at V came to 3 bases and at J to 10 bases, leaving 9 bases not matched to a gene. This CDR3 spans 14 amino acids.

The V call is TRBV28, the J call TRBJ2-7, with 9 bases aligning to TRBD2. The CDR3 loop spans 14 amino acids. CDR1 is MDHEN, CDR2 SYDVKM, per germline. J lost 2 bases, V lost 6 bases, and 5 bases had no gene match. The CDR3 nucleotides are TGTGCCAGCAGGGTAGCGGGAGCAACCTACGAGCAGTACTTC. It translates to CASRVAGATYEQYF.

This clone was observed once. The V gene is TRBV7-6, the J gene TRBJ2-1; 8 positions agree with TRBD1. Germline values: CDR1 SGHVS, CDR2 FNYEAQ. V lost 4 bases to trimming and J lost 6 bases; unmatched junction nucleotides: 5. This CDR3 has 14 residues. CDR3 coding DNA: TGTGCCAGCAGCTCTGGACAGGGCGGCAATGAGCAGTTCTTC. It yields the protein CASSSGQGGNEQFF.

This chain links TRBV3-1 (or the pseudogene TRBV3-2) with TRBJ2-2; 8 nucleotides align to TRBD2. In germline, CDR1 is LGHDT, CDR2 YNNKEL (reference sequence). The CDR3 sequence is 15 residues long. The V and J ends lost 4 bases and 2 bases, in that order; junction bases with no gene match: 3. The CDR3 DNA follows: TGTGCCAGCAGCCCCTTAGCGGGAAACACCGGGGAGCTGTTTTTT. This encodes CASSPLAGNTGELFF.

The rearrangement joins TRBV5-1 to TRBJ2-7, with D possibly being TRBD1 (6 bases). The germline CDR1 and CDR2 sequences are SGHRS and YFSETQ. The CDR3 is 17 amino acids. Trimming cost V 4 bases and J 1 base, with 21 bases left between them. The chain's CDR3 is CASSRGPQRTVSYEQYF. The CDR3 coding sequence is TGCGCCAGCAGCCGAGGGCCCCAACGGACAGTTTCCTACGAGCAGTACTTC.

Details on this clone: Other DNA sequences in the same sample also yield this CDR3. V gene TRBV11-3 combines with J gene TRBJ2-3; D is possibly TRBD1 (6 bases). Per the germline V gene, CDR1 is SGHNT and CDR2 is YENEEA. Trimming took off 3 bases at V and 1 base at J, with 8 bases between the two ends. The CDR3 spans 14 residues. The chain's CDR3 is CASSFRQGTDTQYF. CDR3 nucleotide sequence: TGTGCCAGCAGCTTTCGACAGGGCACAGATACGCAGTATTTT.